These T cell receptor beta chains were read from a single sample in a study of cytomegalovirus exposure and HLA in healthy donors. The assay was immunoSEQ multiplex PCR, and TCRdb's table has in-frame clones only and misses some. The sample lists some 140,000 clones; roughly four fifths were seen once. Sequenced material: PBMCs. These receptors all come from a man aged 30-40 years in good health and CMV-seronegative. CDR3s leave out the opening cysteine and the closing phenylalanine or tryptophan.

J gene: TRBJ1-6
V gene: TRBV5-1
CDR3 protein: ASKGLEAGDNSPLH

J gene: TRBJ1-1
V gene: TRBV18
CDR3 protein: ASSQTGDTEAF

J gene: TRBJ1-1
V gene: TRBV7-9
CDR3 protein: ASSLYEDYTEAF

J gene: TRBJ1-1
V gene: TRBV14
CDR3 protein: ASSRRIGLVNTEAF

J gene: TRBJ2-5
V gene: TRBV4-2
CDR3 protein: ASSLAGGETQY

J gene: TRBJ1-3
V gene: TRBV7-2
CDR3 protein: ASSPRRGLWGNTIY

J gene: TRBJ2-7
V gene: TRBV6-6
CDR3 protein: AVAGERPYEQY

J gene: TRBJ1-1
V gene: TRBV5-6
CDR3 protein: ASSLNRGLNLGTEAF

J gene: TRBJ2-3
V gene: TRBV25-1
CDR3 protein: ASQHRGNADTQY

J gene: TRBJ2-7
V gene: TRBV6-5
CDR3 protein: ASRAAGGAPYEQY

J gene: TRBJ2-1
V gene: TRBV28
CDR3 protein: ASSLLGNEQF

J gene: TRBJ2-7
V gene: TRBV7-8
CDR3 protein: ASSGDIDEQY

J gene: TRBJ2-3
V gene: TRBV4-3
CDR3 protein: ASSQDQASGITDTQY

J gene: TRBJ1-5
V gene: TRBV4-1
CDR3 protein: ASSQDRLGAVDANQPQH

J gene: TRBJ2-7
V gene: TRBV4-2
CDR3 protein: ASSQDRLAYEQY

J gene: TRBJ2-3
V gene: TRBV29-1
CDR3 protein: STTGTENTDTQY

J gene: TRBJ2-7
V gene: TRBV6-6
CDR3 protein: ASAPLREPSYEQY

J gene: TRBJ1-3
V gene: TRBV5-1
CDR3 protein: ASSLGQGTGNTIY

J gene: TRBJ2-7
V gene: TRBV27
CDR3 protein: ASSLSGITLEQY

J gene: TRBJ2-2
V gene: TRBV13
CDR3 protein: ASSSSDTGELF

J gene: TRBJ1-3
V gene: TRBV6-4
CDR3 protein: ASSDSTGRWGNTIY

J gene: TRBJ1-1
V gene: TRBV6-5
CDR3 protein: ASRRGDLNTEAF

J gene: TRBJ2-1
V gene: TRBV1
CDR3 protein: TSSPRLSGGPTYNEQF

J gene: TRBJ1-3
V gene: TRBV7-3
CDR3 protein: ASSHLSDRHGVGETGNTIY

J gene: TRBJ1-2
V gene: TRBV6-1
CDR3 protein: ASSAAGQTYGYT

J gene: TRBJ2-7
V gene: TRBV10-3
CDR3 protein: AISENMGDSEQY

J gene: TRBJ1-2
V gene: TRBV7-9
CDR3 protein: ASSHPGTGFSYT

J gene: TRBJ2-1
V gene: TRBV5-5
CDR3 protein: ASSLLFPSGGNEQF

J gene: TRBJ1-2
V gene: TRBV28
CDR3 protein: ASAFSGSQVLNGYT

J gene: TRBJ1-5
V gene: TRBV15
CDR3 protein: ATSRDLGQGDQPQH

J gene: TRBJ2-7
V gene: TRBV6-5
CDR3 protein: ASSYSGGSYEQY

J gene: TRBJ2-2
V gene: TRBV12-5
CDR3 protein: ASGSGQGSTGELF

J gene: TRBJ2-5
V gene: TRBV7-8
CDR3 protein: ASSFGEGNGETQH

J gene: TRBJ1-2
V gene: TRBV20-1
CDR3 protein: SWTENT

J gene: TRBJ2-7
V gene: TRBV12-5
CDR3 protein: ASAQGTGFYEQY

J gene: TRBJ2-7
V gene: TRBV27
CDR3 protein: ASSLAPMMDRGGEQY

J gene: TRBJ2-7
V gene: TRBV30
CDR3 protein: AWRADRGLSEQY

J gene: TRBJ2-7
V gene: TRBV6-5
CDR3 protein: ASSYDRRRTE

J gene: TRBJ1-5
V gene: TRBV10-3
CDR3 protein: AIRPGTPGGKNQPQH

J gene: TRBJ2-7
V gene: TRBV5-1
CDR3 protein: ASSFGDEYEQY

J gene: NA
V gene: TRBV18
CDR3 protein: ASSSTVEQY

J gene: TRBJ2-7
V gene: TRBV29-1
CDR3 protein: SVGGDDQGQY

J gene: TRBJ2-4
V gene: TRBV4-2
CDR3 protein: ASSQGGGLAGGNIQY

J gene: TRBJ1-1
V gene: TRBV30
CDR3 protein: AWSVGVENTEAF

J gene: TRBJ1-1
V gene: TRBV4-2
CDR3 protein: ASSQDFRQPYSEAF

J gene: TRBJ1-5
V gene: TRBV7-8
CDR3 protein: ASSPTIGSGQPQH

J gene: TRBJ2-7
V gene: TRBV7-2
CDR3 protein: ASSPTGTTTYEQY

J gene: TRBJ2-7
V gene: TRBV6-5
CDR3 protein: ASSYSVGGVYYEQY